This TCR beta chain came from a study of blood T cell repertoires in COVID-19. Whole-study context: Acute and convalescent COVID-19 specimens originated in the United States, Italy and Spain. T cells, B-cell-depleted T cells, or PBMCs provided the cDNA or gDNA that served as material.

Clones were sequenced by immunoSEQ multiplex PCR, and TCRdb holds only the in-frame ones, with some missing. Seen here are 75,000 to 80,000 clones, around 90% observed once, and the top ten hold approximately 9.1%. In germline, CDR1 is SEHNR, CDR2 FQNEAQ (reference sequence). Trimming cost V 5 bases and J 8 bases; bases outside gene matches: 9. The CDR3 runs 14 residues. This rearrangement joins TRBV7-9 to TRBJ1-3, with 7 bases lining up with TRBD1. The specimen sequenced was peripheral blood. The TCR originated in a human donor in a cohort sampled during active COVID-19. In DNA, the CDR3 is TGTGCCAGCAGCCTCAGCGCAGGGGGAGACACCATATATTTT. As protein: CASSLSAGGDTIYF.